This T cell receptor (beta chain) appears in the sequencing data of a study of T cell repertoires in cytomegalovirus infection. Study background: Public TCR beta signatures marked donors with CMV infection and the matching HLA.

TCRdb passed the reads through MiXCR, listing each CDR3 protein once. The table includes approximately 500,000 distinct CDR3 sequences, roughly 12% detected once. V gave up 2 bases and J gave up 6 bases; unmatched junction bases: 4. Germline loops: CDR1 MNHNS, CDR2 SASEGT. The CDR3 totals 14 residues. This clonotype was picked up many times. Source material: PBMCs. The TCR comes from a human donor in good health (CMV status not recorded). Some clones in this sample may be carry-over from other donors' samples. The chain couples TRBV6-1 to TRBJ1-5; 7 bases map to TRBD1. This chain's CDR3 is CASSEHRGGQPQHF. The CDR3 coding sequence is TGTGCCAGCAGTGAACACAGGGGTGGTCAGCCCCAGCATTTT.